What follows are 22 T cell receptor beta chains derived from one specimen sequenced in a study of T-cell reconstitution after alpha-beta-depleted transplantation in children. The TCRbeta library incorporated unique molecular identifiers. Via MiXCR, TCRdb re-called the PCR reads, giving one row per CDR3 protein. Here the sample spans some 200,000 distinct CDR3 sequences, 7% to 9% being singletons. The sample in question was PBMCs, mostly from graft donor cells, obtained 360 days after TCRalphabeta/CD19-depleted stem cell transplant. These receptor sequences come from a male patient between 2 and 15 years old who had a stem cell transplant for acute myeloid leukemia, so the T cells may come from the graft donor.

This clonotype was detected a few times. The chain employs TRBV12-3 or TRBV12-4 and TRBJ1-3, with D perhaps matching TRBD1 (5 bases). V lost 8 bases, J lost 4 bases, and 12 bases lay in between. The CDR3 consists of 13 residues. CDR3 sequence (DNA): TGTGCCAGCCAGGGAGTAACGGGAAACACCATATATTTT. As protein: CASQGVTGNTIYF.

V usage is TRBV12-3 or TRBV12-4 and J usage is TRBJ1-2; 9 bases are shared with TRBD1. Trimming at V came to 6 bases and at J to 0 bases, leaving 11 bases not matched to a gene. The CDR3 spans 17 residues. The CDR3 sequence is CASRPQGQGHANYGYTF. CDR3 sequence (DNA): TGTGCCAGCAGGCCCCAAGGACAGGGGCATGCTAACTATGGCTACACCTTC.

The CDR3 bases are TGTGCCATCACTCGGACAGGGAAGATGGGTAGCGACACTGAAGCTTTCTTT. As protein: CAITRTGKMGSDTEAFF. The chain recombines TRBV27 with TRBJ1-1, with 8 positions matching TRBD1. This CDR3 region has 17 residues. Trimming took 10 bases from V and 3 from J; bases not matched to a gene: 19. CDR1 MNHEY and CDR2 SMNVEV come from the germline V gene (reference sequence).

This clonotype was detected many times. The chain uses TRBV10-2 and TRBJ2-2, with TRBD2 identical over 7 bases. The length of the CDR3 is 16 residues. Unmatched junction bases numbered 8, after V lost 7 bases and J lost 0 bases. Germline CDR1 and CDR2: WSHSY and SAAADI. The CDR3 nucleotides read TGCGCCAGCAAGGTCCTCGCGGGGGCGAACACCGGGGAGCTGTTTTTT. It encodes CASKVLAGANTGELFF.

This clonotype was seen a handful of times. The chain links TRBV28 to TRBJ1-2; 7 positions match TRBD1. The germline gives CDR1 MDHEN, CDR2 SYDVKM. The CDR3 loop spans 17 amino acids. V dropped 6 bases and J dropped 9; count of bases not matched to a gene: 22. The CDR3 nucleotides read TGTGCCAGCAGCCCTCCTCCCCAGACAGGGTTGAAGTGGAGCTACACCTTC. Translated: CASSPPPQTGLKWSYTF.

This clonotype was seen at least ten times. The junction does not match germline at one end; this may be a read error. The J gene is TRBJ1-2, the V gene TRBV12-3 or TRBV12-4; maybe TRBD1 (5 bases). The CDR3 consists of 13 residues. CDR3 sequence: CASSLGHQLLSTF. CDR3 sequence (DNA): TGTGCCAGCAGCTTAGGACACCAGCTTTTATCCACCTTC.

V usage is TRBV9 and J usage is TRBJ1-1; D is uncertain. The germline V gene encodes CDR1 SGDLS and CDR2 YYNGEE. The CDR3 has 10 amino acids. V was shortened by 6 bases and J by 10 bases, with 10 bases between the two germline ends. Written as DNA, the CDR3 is TGTGCCAGCAACCTCTCGGGAGCTTTCTTT. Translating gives CASNLSGAFF.

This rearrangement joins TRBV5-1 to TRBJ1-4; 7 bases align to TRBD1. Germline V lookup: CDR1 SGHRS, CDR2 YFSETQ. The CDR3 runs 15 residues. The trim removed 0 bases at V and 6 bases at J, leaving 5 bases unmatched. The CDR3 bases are TGCGCCAGCAGCTTGGCGGCAGGGGGAGATGAAAAACTGTTTTTT. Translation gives CASSLAAGGDEKLFF.

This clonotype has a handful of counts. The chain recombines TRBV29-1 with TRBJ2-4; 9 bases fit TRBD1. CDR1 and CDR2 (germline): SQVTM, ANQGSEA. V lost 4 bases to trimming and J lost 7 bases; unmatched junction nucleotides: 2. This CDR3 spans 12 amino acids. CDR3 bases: TGCAGCGTTGCAGGGACAGGGAACATTCAGTACTTC. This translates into CSVAGTGNIQYF.

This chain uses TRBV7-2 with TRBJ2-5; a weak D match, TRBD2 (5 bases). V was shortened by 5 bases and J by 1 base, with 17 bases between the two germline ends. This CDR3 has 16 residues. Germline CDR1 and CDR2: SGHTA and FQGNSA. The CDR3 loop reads CASSLNILGSQETQYF. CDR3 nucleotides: TGTGCCAGCAGCCTGAATATACTAGGGTCCCAAGAGACCCAGTACTTC. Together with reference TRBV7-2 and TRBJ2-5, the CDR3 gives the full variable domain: GAGVSQSPSNKVTEKGKDVELRCDPISGHTALYWYRQSLGQGLEFLIYFQGNSAPDKSGLPSDRFSAERTGGSVSTLTIQRTQQEDSAVYLCASSLNILGSQETQYFGPGTRLLVL.

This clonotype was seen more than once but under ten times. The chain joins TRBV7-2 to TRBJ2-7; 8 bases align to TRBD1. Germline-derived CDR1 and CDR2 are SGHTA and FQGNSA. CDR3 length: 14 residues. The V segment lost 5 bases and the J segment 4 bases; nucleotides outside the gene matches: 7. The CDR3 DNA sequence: TGTGCCAGCAGCAAAAGGACAGGGATATACGAGCAGTACTTC. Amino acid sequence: CASSKRTGIYEQYF.

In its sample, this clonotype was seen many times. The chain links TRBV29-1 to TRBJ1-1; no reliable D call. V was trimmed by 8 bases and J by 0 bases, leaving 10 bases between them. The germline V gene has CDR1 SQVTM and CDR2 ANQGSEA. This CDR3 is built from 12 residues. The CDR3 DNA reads TGCAGCCCCTTGTTGGTGAACACTGAAGCTTTCTTT. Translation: CSPLLVNTEAFF.

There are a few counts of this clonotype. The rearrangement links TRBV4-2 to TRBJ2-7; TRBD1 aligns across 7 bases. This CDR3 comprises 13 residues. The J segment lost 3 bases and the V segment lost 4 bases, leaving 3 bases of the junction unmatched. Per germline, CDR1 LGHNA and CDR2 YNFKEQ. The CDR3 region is CASSPGTVYEQYV. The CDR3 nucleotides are TGTGCCAGCAGCCCGGGGACAGTCTACGAGCAGTACGTC.

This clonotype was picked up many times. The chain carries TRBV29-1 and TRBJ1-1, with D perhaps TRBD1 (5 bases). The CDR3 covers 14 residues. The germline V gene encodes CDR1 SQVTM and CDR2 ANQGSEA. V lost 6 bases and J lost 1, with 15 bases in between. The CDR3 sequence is CSVATQGENTEAFF. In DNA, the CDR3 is TGCAGCGTGGCAACCCAGGGTGAGAACACTGAAGCTTTCTTT. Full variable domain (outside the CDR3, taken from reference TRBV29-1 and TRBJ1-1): SAVISQKPSRDICQRGTSLTIQCQVDSQVTMMFWYRQQPGQSLTLIATANQGSEATYESGFVIDKFPISRPNLTFSTLTVSNMSPEDSSIYLCSVATQGENTEAFFGQGTRLTVV.

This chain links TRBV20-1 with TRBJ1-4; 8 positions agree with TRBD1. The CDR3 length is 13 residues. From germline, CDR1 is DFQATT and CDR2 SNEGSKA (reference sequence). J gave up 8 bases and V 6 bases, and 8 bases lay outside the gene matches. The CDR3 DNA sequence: TGCAGTGCGAGCGACAGGGGAGGAGAAAAACTGTTTTTT. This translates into CSASDRGGEKLFF.

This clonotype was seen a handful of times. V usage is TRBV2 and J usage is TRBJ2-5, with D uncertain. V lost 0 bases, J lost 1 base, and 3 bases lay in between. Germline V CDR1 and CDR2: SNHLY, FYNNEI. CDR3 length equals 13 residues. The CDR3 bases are TGTGCCAGCAGTGAAGCCGGCCAAGAGACCCAGTACTTC. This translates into CASSEAGQETQYF.

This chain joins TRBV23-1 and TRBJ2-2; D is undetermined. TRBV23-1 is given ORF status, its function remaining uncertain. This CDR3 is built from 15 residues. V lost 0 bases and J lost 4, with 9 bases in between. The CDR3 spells CASSQSPRPTGELFF. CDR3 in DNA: TGCGCCAGCAGTCAATCTCCCCGGCCCACCGGGGAGCTGTTTTTT.

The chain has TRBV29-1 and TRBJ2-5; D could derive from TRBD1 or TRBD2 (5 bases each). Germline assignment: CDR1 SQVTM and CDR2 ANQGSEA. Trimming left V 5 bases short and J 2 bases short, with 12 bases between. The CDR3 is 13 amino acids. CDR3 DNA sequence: TGCAGCGTTTCGGGACGGCTACAAGAGACCCAGTACTTC. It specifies CSVSGRLQETQYF.

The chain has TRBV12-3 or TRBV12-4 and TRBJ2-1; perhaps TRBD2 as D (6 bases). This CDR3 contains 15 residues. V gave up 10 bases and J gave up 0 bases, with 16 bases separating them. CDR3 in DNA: TGTGCCATCAATCCAGCGGGCCGCTCCTACAATGAGCAGTTCTTC. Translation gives CAINPAGRSYNEQFF.

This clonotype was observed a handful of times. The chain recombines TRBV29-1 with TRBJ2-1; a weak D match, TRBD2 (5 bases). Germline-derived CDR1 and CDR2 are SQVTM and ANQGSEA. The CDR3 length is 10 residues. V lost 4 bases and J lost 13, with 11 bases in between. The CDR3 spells CSVGGVSQFF. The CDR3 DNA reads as TGCAGCGTTGGGGGAGTCTCTCAGTTCTTC.

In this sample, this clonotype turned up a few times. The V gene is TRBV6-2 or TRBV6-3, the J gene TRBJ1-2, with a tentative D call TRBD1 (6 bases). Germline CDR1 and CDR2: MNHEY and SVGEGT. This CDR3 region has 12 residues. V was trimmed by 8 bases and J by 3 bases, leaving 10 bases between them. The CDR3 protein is CASRDTYYGYTF. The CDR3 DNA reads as TGTGCCAGCCGGGACACTTACTATGGCTACACCTTC.

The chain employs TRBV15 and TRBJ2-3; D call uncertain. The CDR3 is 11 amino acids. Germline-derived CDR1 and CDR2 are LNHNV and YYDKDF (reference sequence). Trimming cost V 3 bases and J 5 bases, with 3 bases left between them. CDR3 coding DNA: TGTGCCACCAGCAGCCAAGATACGCAGTATTTT. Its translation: CATSSQDTQYF.